The 15 T cell receptor beta chains below come from one sample, sequenced in a study of T cell changes during pregnancy in multiple sclerosis. Generated by immunoSEQ multiplex PCR, the TCRdb table keeps only in-frame clones and is missing some. This sample yields around 99,000 clones, of which around 92% are seen a single time; roughly 2.7% belongs to the top ten. Sample: peripheral blood, taken in the first trimester of pregnancy. The receptors come from a female donor with multiple sclerosis, enrolled in a pregnancy study.

This clone was seen just once. V gene TRBV5-3 combines with J gene TRBJ1-2, with D possibly being TRBD1 (6 bases). TRBV5-3 has ORF status, its function being uncertain. The CDR3 covers 14 residues. Trimming cost V 0 bases and J 2 bases, with 8 bases left between them. The CDR3 DNA is TGTGCCAGAAGCTTGGCCGACAGGAACTATGGCTACACCTTC. Its protein is CARSLADRNYGYTF.

The chain has TRBV28 and TRBJ1-1; D is possibly TRBD1 (6 bases). V lost 3 bases, J lost 11 bases, and 22 bases lay in between. The CDR3 totals 15 residues. Germline CDR1 and CDR2: MDHEN and SYDVKM. The CDR3 nucleotides are TGTGCCAGCAGTTTTTCAGACAACTACAGGGTCCGGGCTTTCTTT. Amino acid sequence: CASSFSDNYRVRAFF.

The rearrangement joins TRBV19 to TRBJ1-5; 9 bases are shared with TRBD1. The CDR3 covers 16 residues. J was trimmed by 4 bases and V by 3 bases; bases with no gene match: 7. Germline lookup yields CDR1 LNHDA and CDR2 SQIVND (reference sequence). The DNA for the CDR3 is TGTGCCAGTAGTATTTCCGGGACAGGGATGAATCAGCCCCAGCATTTT. Translation gives CASSISGTGMNQPQHF.

The chain uses TRBV4-2 and TRBJ2-3, with unresolved D. The CDR3 length is 13 residues. Between the trimmed V and J ends, which lost 0 bases and 5 bases, there was a span of 6 bases. Germline CDR1 and CDR2: LGHNA and YNFKEQ. CDR3 nucleotides: TGTGCCAGCAGCCAAGATCGGAGAGATACGCAGTATTTT. Its translation: CASSQDRRDTQYF.

The V gene is TRBV4-2, the J gene TRBJ2-2; D is perhaps TRBD1 (6 bases). Trimming stripped 0 bases from V and 4 bases from J, with 15 bases between. The CDR3 is made up of 17 amino acids. The germline V gene has CDR1 LGHNA and CDR2 YNFKEQ. Here the CDR3 DNA reads TGTGCCAGCAGCCAAGAGCGAGCGAGGGGGAGCACCGGGGAGCTGTTTTTT. It translates to CASSQERARGSTGELFF.

The chain combines TRBV5-5 with TRBJ1-1; 8 bases are shared with TRBD1. Germline V gene data show CDR1 as SGHKS and CDR2 as YYEKEE (reference sequence). The CDR3 consists of 15 residues. Trimming removed 4 bases from V and 2 bases from J; junction bases left unmatched: 7. CDR3 loop: CASSQLQGVNTEAFF. The CDR3 DNA reads as TGTGCCAGCAGCCAACTACAGGGGGTCAACACTGAAGCTTTCTTT.

V usage is TRBV28 and J usage is TRBJ2-5, with TRBD2 matching 11 bases. From germline, CDR1 is MDHEN and CDR2 SYDVKM. This CDR3 contains 17 residues. V lost 6 bases to trimming and J lost 2 bases; unmatched junction nucleotides: 11. CDR3 sequence reads: CASSPTGLAETQETQYF. CDR3 nucleotide sequence: TGTGCCAGCAGCCCCACGGGACTAGCGGAAACGCAAGAGACCCAGTACTTC. Complete variable domain (other parts from reference TRBV28 and TRBJ2-5): DVKVTQSSRYLVKRTGEKVFLECVQDMDHENMFWYRQDPGLGLRLIYFSYDVKMKEKGDIPEGYSVSREKKERFSLILESASTNQTSMYLCASSPTGLAETQETQYFGPGTRLLVL.

V is TRBV2 and J is TRBJ1-2; D may be TRBD1 (5 bases). The CDR3 is 13 residues long. V was shortened by 4 bases and J by 5 bases, with 11 bases between the two germline ends. The germline V gene has CDR1 SNHLY and CDR2 FYNNEI. The CDR3 here is CASSAGLKYGYTF. Here the CDR3 DNA reads TGTGCCAGCAGTGCAGGGTTAAAGTATGGCTACACCTTC.

This chain links TRBV6-1 with TRBJ2-7, with D possibly matching TRBD2 (5 bases). CDR1 and CDR2 from the germline V gene are MNHNS and SASEGT. Trimming took off 4 bases at V and 4 bases at J, with 11 bases between the two ends. This CDR3 has 13 amino acids. The CDR3 sequence is CASSGIGDYEQYF. CDR3 DNA sequence: TGTGCCAGCAGTGGGATCGGGGATTACGAGCAGTACTTC.

The chain employs TRBV7-8 and TRBJ1-2; tentatively, D is TRBD1 (6 bases). Trimming pared 2 bases from V and 7 bases from J, leaving 8 bases between. CDR3 length: 12 residues. Germline V lookup: CDR1 SGHVS, CDR2 FQNEAQ. The DNA for the CDR3 is TGTGCCAGCAGCTTAAGGGGGTTTGGCTACACCTTC. Translating it yields CASSLRGFGYTF.

The chain links TRBV19 to TRBJ1-5, with D uncertain. The V end lost 7 bases, the J end lost 3 bases, and 19 bases lay between the germline ends. Germline values: CDR1 LNHDA, CDR2 SQIVND (reference sequence). This CDR3 spans 16 amino acids. Here the CDR3 reads CASTLKLRYHNQPQHF. The CDR3, as DNA: TGTGCCAGTACCCTTAAGCTACGTTACCACAATCAGCCCCAGCATTTT.

As DNA, the CDR3 is TGTGCCAGCAGTCCGCCGGGGACAGGATCCACAGATACGCAGTATTTT. Translating gives CASSPPGTGSTDTQYF. The chain links TRBV5-4 to TRBJ2-3; the match to TRBD1 covers 8 bases. The CDR3 sequence is 16 residues long. Germline loops: CDR1 SGHNT, CDR2 YYREEE (reference sequence). V shed 5 bases and J 2 bases; nucleotides not matched to a gene: 10.

The J gene is TRBJ1-3, the V gene TRBV15; D might be TRBD1 (6 bases). Between the trimmed V and J ends, which lost 8 bases and 4 bases, there was a span of 9 bases. In germline, CDR1 is LNHNV, CDR2 YYDKDF (reference sequence). The CDR3 is made up of 12 amino acids. DNA for the CDR3: TGTGCCACCGGGGGGGCAGGAAACACCATATATTTT. As protein: CATGGAGNTIYF.

The chain uses TRBV2 and TRBJ2-3; a weak D match, TRBD1 (6 bases). CDR3 length: 17 residues. Germline V gene data show CDR1 as SNHLY and CDR2 as FYNNEI. The V and J ends lost 4 bases and 4 bases respectively, with 21 bases between them. CDR3 loop: CASSGQEAAGGADTQYF. The CDR3 DNA is TGTGCCAGCAGTGGACAGGAGGCGGCGGGTGGGGCAGATACGCAGTATTTT.

The chain couples TRBV28 to TRBJ2-3, with a tentative D call TRBD2 (6 bases). Trimming took off 3 bases at V and 2 bases at J, with 12 bases between the two ends. Per the germline V gene, CDR1 is MDHEN and CDR2 is SYDVKM. The CDR3 is made up of 15 amino acids. The DNA of the CDR3 is TGTGCCAGCAGTTTCGAGGCTAGCGCCACAGATACGCAGTATTTT. Translation gives CASSFEASATDTQYF. Full variable domain (outside the CDR3, taken from reference TRBV28 and TRBJ2-3): DVKVTQSSRYLVKRTGEKVFLECVQDMDHENMFWYRQDPGLGLRLIYFSYDVKMKEKGDIPEGYSVSREKKERFSLILESASTNQTSMYLCASSFEASATDTQYFGPGTRLTVL.